This TCR beta chain was recorded in a study of blood T cell repertoires in COVID-19. As processed by the authors: Estimated nucleated cell counts came from reference gene primer amplification. Measured with immunoSEQ multiplex PCR; TCRdb has only the in-frame clones, and not every one. That table is the source of V, J and clone size, and D and trimming were worked out from the DNA. The sample holds 130,000 to 150,000 clones, over 80% seen once. Per the germline V gene, CDR1 is SGHVS and CDR2 is FNYEAQ. The CDR3 is 15 residues long. V lost 5 bases and J lost 6; bases outside the gene matches: 12. Enrollees, about 18 to 89 years old, lived in roughly 24 US areas. Recovery meant two consecutive negative NP/OP PCR tests, professional clearance, or resolved symptoms. Only one count was recorded for this clone.

The TCR sequence derives from a man in his 60s who had recovered from COVID-19. The chain has TRBV7-6 and TRBJ2-7; 8 bases are a match to TRBD2. Sequencing input: PBMCs or T cells enriched from blood (not recorded which). CDR3: CASSPPGLAGGEQYF. The CDR3 nucleotides read TGTGCCAGCAGCCCCCCAGGACTAGCAGGAGGCGAGCAGTACTTC. The full variable domain, with the rest looked up from reference TRBV7-6 and TRBJ2-7, is GAGVSQSPRYKVTKRGQDVALRCDPISGHVSLYWYRQALGQGPEFLTYFNYEAQQDKSGLPNDRFSAERPEGSISTLTIQRTEQRDSAMYRCASSPPGLAGGEQYFGPGTRLTVT.